This T cell receptor beta chain emerged from a study of blood T cell repertoires in COVID-19. The CDR3 sequence is 15 residues long. With 6 bases removed from V and 5 bases from J, the gap between germline ends came to 16 bases. Germline V gene sequence: CDR1 MNHEY, CDR2 SVGAGI. The repertoire was sequenced with immunoSEQ multiplex PCR; TCRdb's copy has only in-frame clones and lacks some. The sample yields around 300,000 clones, 75% to 90% seen once. The chain joins TRBV6-5 to TRBJ2-2, with D possibly TRBD2 on 6 matching bases. The clonotype originates from a woman between 40 and 55 years old who had recovered from COVID-19. Source material: PBMCs or T cells enriched from blood (not recorded which). The DNA of the CDR3 is TGTGCCAGCAGGGTAGGAGGGTTAAAAACCGGGGAGCTGTTTTTT. It specifies CASRVGGLKTGELFF.